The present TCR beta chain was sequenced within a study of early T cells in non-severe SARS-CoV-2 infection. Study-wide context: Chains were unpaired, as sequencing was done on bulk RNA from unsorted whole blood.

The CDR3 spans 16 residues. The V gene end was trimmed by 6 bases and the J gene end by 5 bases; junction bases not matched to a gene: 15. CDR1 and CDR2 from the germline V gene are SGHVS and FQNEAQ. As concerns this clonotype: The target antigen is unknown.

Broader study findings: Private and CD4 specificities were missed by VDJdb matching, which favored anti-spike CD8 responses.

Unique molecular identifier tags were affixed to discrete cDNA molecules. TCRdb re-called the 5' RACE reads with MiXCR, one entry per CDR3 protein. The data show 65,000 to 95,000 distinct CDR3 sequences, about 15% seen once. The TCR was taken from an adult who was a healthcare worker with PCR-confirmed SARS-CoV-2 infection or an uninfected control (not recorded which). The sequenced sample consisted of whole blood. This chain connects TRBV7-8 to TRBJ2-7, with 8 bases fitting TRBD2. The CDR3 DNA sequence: TGTGCCAGCAGACCACGAGCGGGGGAGAGCCGGGACGAGCAGTACTTC. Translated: CASRPRAGESRDEQYF.